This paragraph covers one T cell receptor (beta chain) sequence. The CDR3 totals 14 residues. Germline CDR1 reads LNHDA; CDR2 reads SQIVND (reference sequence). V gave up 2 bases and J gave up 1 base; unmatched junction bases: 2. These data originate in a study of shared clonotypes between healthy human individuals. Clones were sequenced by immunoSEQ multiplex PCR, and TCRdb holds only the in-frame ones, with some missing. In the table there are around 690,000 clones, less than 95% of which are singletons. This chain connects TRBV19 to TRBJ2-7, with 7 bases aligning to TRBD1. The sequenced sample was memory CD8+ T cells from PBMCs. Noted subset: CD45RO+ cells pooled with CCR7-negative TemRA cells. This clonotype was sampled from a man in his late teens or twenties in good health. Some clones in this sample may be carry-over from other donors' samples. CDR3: CASSITGESYEQYF. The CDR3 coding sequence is TGTGCCAGTAGTATAACAGGGGAATCCTACGAGCAGTACTTC.